The 30 T cell receptor beta chains presented below share a single source sample, sequenced in a study of T cell responses to AZD1222 COVID-19 vaccine. This table comes from immunoSEQ multiplex PCR, and its TCRdb copy is limited to in-frame clones, with some not included. The sample consists of about 92,000 clones, 65% to 90% of them appearing once. The sequencing used peripheral blood, collected on day 0 of AZD1222 vaccination. These receptors were collected from an adult in good health.

The V call is TRBV19, the J call TRBJ2-7, with 7 bases fitting TRBD1. Germline CDR1 LNHDA, CDR2 SQIVND (reference sequence). This CDR3 spans 14 amino acids. The V segment lost 6 bases and the J segment 1 base; nucleotides outside the gene matches: 6. CDR3 nucleotide sequence: TGTGCCAGTAGAGACGGGACAGCTTCCTACGAGCAGTACTTC. The encoded protein is CASRDGTASYEQYF. Together with reference TRBV19 and TRBJ2-7, the CDR3 gives the full variable domain: DGGITQSPKYLFRKEGQNVTLSCEQNLNHDAMYWYRQDPGQGLRLIYYSQIVNDFQKGDIAEGYSVSREKKESFPLTVTSAQKNPTAFYLCASRDGTASYEQYFGPGTRLTVT.

This sequence joins TRBV7-8 and TRBJ1-5, with 10 bases identical to TRBD1. V lost 5 bases and J lost 7; bases outside the gene matches: 8. The CDR3 covers 15 residues. Germline V gives CDR1 SGHVS, CDR2 FQNEAQ. The CDR3 protein is CASSLGQGKGQPQHF. CDR3 nucleotide sequence: TGTGCCAGCAGCCTGGGACAGGGGAAGGGGCAGCCCCAGCATTTT.

The CDR3 coding sequence is TGTGCCAGTAGGGCCGGGACTAGCGGCTTCACAGATACGCAGTATTTT. This encodes CASRAGTSGFTDTQYF. The chain joins TRBV19 to TRBJ2-3; 11 nucleotides line up with TRBD2. The CDR3 runs to 16 residues. V dropped 6 bases and J dropped 2; count of bases not matched to a gene: 7. Per germline, CDR1 LNHDA and CDR2 SQIVND (reference sequence).

The gene calls are TRBV11-2 and TRBJ1-1; maybe TRBD1 (6 bases). The CDR3 consists of 15 residues. Germline CDR1 and CDR2: SGHAT and FQNNGV. Trimming took off 5 bases at V and 7 bases at J, with 20 bases between the two ends. CDR3 sequence: CASSPEGGGSGEAFF. CDR3 DNA sequence: TGTGCCAGCAGCCCTGAGGGGGGGGGCTCGGGTGAAGCTTTCTTT.

This clone has a handful of counts. The CDR3 region is CASRRGGPQETQYF. DNA for the CDR3: TGTGCCAGCAGGCGGGGCGGGCCCCAAGAGACCCAGTACTTC. This chain uses TRBV7-9 with TRBJ2-5, with D tentatively TRBD2 (6 bases). Trimming cost V 6 bases and J 1 base, with 12 bases left between them. The CDR3 has 14 residues. The V gene's germline CDR1 is SEHNR and CDR2 FQNEAQ (reference sequence).

The CDR3 reads CASSSDGAYEQYF. CDR3 nucleotide sequence: TGCGCCAGCAGCTCGGACGGGGCCTACGAGCAGTACTTC. The chain combines TRBV5-1 with TRBJ2-7; D is perhaps TRBD2 (5 bases). V was cut by 3 bases and J by 2 bases, with 9 bases left in between. The CDR3 is made up of 13 amino acids. Germline V lookup: CDR1 SGHRS, CDR2 YFSETQ.

The chain has TRBV27 and TRBJ2-1; D is perhaps TRBD1 (5 bases). The CDR3 runs 17 residues. V was shortened by 5 bases and J by 7 bases, with 24 bases between the two germline ends. Germline CDR1 MNHEY, CDR2 SMNVEV (reference sequence). The CDR3 sequence is CASSPRPGMTPSNEQFF. The CDR3, as DNA: TGTGCCAGCAGTCCCCGACCAGGGATGACTCCAAGTAATGAGCAGTTCTTC.

The chain is built from TRBV2 and TRBJ2-1, with TRBD2 identical over 10 bases. This CDR3 comprises 15 residues. Germline assignment: CDR1 SNHLY and CDR2 FYNNEI. The trim removed 5 bases at V and 2 bases at J, leaving 3 bases unmatched. The CDR3 protein is CASSTLAGTYNEQFF. The CDR3 DNA reads TGTGCCAGCAGTACACTAGCGGGGACCTACAATGAGCAGTTCTTC.

The chain links TRBV2 to TRBJ1-2; TRBD1 matches 7 bases. Germline V gene sequence: CDR1 SNHLY, CDR2 FYNNEI. V lost 5 bases to trimming and J lost 6 bases; unmatched junction nucleotides: 6. The CDR3 extends over 13 amino acids. The CDR3 sequence: CASSLDRYDGYTF. The CDR3 nucleotides are TGTGCCAGCAGTTTGGACAGGTACGATGGCTACACCTTC.

The chain uses TRBV4-1 and TRBJ1-6; possible D gene TRBD1, 6 bases. From germline, CDR1 is MGHRA and CDR2 YSYEKL. This CDR3 has 17 amino acids. The V and J ends lost 3 bases and 8 bases respectively, with 20 bases between them. The CDR3 loop reads CASSHLLGGDTDSPLHF. CDR3 DNA: TGCGCCAGCAGCCACCTCCTCGGGGGGGACACCGATTCACCCCTCCACTTT.

V gene TRBV9 combines with J gene TRBJ2-5; tentatively, D is TRBD1 or TRBD2 (6 bases each). V dropped 3 bases and J dropped 4 bases, with 16 bases sitting between them. Germline CDR1 and CDR2: SGDLS and YYNGEE. The CDR3 consists of 15 residues. The CDR3 here is CASSASTGGRETQYF. The CDR3, as DNA: TGTGCCAGCAGCGCATCGACAGGAGGGCGAGAGACCCAGTACTTC.

This chain joins TRBV29-1 and TRBJ2-5, with D perhaps matching TRBD2 (5 bases). CDR3 size: 13 residues. CDR1 is SQVTM, CDR2 ANQGSEA, per germline. Trimming took 6 bases from V and 5 from J, leaving 16 bases between them. CDR3 region: CSVDRGTQETQYF. The CDR3 DNA sequence: TGCAGCGTAGACCGGGGTACCCAGGAGACCCAGTACTTC.

The chain links TRBV5-1 to TRBJ1-2, with unresolved D. Germline CDR1 reads SGHRS; CDR2 reads YFSETQ. The CDR3 is made up of 18 amino acids. The ends were cut back, 0 bases at V and 4 bases at J, with 22 bases in the middle. This CDR3 is CASSLDFRLSSLFYGYTF. The CDR3 coding sequence is TGCGCCAGCAGCTTGGATTTTCGGCTATCGTCTCTTTTCTATGGCTACACCTTC.

V is TRBV7-8 and J is TRBJ1-5; maybe TRBD1 (6 bases). Trimming cost V 5 bases and J 4 bases, with 15 bases left between them. The CDR3 totals 15 residues. CDR1 and CDR2 (germline): SGHVS, FQNEAQ. CDR3 sequence (DNA): TGTGCCAGCAGCCCCTCGACAGGAGAGAATCAGCCCCAGCATTTT. Translating it yields CASSPSTGENQPQHF. The full variable domain, completed using reference TRBV7-8 and TRBJ1-5, is GAGVSQSPRYKVAKRGQDVALRCDPISGHVSLFWYQQALGQGPEFLTYFQNEAQLDKSGLPSDRFFAERPEGSVSTLKIQRTQQEDSAVYLCASSPSTGENQPQHFGDGTRLSIL.

This clone has a single count. Written as DNA, the CDR3 is TGTGCCCCCCCGGGCAGGGGGCGCCCAATCGTGTTTTTT. This translates into CAPPGRGRPIVFF. This rearrangement joins TRBV21-1 to TRBJ1-4; the table assigns TRBD1, which was not confirmed against the DNA. TRBV21-1 is a known pseudogene. This CDR3 is 13 amino acids long.

CDR3 residues: CASSPVGETQYF. The CDR3 region has the DNA TGTGCCAGTAGTCCGGTCGGAGAGACCCAGTACTTC. V is TRBV19 and J is TRBJ2-5, with D unclear. In germline, CDR1 is LNHDA, CDR2 SQIVND (reference sequence). The V gene lost 5 bases and the J gene lost 4 bases, with 8 bases spanning the gap. The CDR3 totals 12 residues.

The chain links TRBV2 to TRBJ1-1, with D unresolved. Germline V gives CDR1 SNHLY, CDR2 FYNNEI. This CDR3 is 16 amino acids long. The V end was cut by 0 bases, the J end by 1 base, with 12 bases between. The CDR3 nucleotides are TGTGCCAGCAGTGAAGCGCGGACTTATAAGAACACTGAAGCTTTCTTT. It is translated as CASSEARTYKNTEAFF.

This chain joins TRBV19 and TRBJ1-1, with D tentatively TRBD1 (5 bases). V was cut by 7 bases and J by 4 bases, with 19 bases left in between. Germline V gene data show CDR1 as LNHDA and CDR2 as SQIVND (reference sequence). CDR3 length: 15 amino acids. CDR3 protein: CASNHTRGGGTEAFF. CDR3 nucleotide sequence: TGTGCCAGTAATCATACCCGGGGCGGCGGCACTGAAGCTTTCTTT.

The chain carries TRBV20-1 and TRBJ2-7, with 8 bases matching TRBD1. Trimming cost V 3 bases and J 7 bases; bases outside gene matches: 2. This CDR3 region has 11 residues. From germline, CDR1 is DFQATT and CDR2 SNEGSKA (reference sequence). The CDR3 nucleotides read TGCAGTGCTAGGTGGACAGGGGAGCAGTACTTC. It translates to CSARWTGEQYF.

The chain links TRBV29-1 to TRBJ1-1; no firm D call. Deletions cut 0 bases from V and 0 bases from J, with 5 bases between. This CDR3 contains 13 residues. The germline V gene has CDR1 SQVTM and CDR2 ANQGSEA. Here the CDR3 reads CSVEDNLNTEAFF. The CDR3, as DNA: TGCAGCGTTGAAGACAACTTGAACACTGAAGCTTTCTTT. Drawing the rest from reference TRBV29-1 and TRBJ1-1, the complete variable domain is SAVISQKPSRDICQRGTSLTIQCQVDSQVTMMFWYRQQPGQSLTLIATANQGSEATYESGFVIDKFPISRPNLTFSTLTVSNMSPEDSSIYLCSVEDNLNTEAFFGQGTRLTVV.

This clone has only one observation. The chain uses TRBV6-2 or TRBV6-3 and TRBJ2-7; D perhaps matches TRBD1 (6 bases). V dropped 1 base and J dropped 0 bases, with 10 bases sitting between them. CDR3 length: 15 amino acids. CDR1 and CDR2 from the germline V gene are MNHEY and SVGEGT. CDR3 nucleotides: TGTGCCAGCAGTTACTTGGACAGTAGCTCCTACGAGCAGTACTTC. It translates to CASSYLDSSSYEQYF.

V gene TRBV5-5 combines with J gene TRBJ1-5, with D uncertain. The CDR3 is made up of 15 amino acids. Looked up from germline, CDR1 is SGHKS and CDR2 is YYEKEE (reference sequence). V was clipped by 4 bases and J by 1 base, with 12 bases between them. The CDR3 region is CASSLILGSNQPQHF. The CDR3 region has the DNA TGTGCCAGCAGCCTCATATTGGGGAGCAATCAGCCCCAGCATTTT.

This sequence joins TRBV30 and TRBJ2-1; perhaps D is TRBD1 or TRBD2 (5 bases each). Looked up from germline, CDR1 is GTSNPN and CDR2 is SVGIG (reference sequence). The CDR3 length is 14 residues. The V end lost 3 bases, the J end lost 6 bases, and 15 bases lay between the germline ends. The CDR3 reads CAWRSWERGNEQFF. CDR3 coding DNA: TGTGCCTGGAGGTCGTGGGAGAGGGGCAATGAGCAGTTCTTC.

The V gene is TRBV19, the J gene TRBJ1-5; 7 bases match TRBD1. The germline V gene has CDR1 LNHDA and CDR2 SQIVND (reference sequence). CDR3 length: 16 residues. Losses at the gene ends were 5 bases for V and 5 bases for J; bases not matched to a gene: 12. CDR3 residues: CASSPTRTGLDQPQHF. CDR3 DNA: TGTGCCAGTAGTCCCACTAGGACAGGACTCGATCAGCCCCAGCATTTT.

V is TRBV3-1 (or the pseudogene TRBV3-2) and J is TRBJ2-3; 7 bases map to TRBD1. The V gene end was trimmed by 3 bases and the J gene end by 3 bases; junction bases not matched to a gene: 0. The CDR3 has 13 amino acids. Germline values: CDR1 LGHDT, CDR2 YNNKEL (reference sequence). The CDR3 DNA reads as TGTGCCAGCAGCCAGACAGGGACAGATACGCAGTATTTT. Its protein product is CASSQTGTDTQYF.

The chain employs TRBV3-1 (or the pseudogene TRBV3-2) and TRBJ1-2, with D perhaps TRBD1 (5 bases). From germline, CDR1 is LGHDT and CDR2 YNNKEL (reference sequence). The CDR3 contains 13 residues. Trimming removed 5 bases from V and 6 bases from J, with 13 bases in between. CDR3 amino acids: CASSFGTDNGYTF. CDR3 coding DNA: TGTGCCAGCAGCTTCGGGACGGACAATGGCTACACCTTC.

V usage is TRBV29-1 and J usage is TRBJ2-7; 9 bases match TRBD2. Germline V lookup: CDR1 SQVTM, CDR2 ANQGSEA. V trimming: 7 bases; J trimming: 7 bases; junction bases outside the gene matches: 11. There are 13 residues in the CDR3. The CDR3 DNA reads as TGCAGCGCCCAAGCGGGAGGAGCGGGAGAGCAGTACTTC. Translation gives CSAQAGGAGEQYF.

The J gene is TRBJ2-3, the V gene TRBV10-3; the D is unclear. Trimming stripped 4 bases from V and 2 bases from J, with 4 bases between. CDR3 length: 12 amino acids. Germline assignment: CDR1 ENHRY and CDR2 SYGVKD. In DNA, the CDR3 is TGTGCCATCAGTGCAAACACAGATACGCAGTATTTT. It is translated as CAISANTDTQYF.

The J gene is TRBJ2-7, the V gene TRBV20-1; D gene unclear. Germline V gene lookup returns CDR1 DFQATT and CDR2 SNEGSKA (reference sequence). The germline V and J ends were trimmed by 0 bases and 2 bases, with 2 bases remaining between them. The CDR3 is 11 amino acids. CDR3 nucleotide sequence: TGCAGTGCTAGAGATCCCTACGAGCAGTACTTC. Its translation: CSARDPYEQYF.

The chain combines TRBV6-1 with TRBJ1-6; 7 nucleotides line up with TRBD1. V dropped 2 bases and J dropped 7; count of bases not matched to a gene: 8. CDR1 MNHNS and CDR2 SASEGT come from the germline V gene. The CDR3 consists of 16 residues. Here the CDR3 reads CASSEQPTGSNSPLHF. Here the CDR3 DNA reads TGTGCCAGCAGTGAACAACCGACAGGGTCGAATTCACCCCTCCACTTT.